A single sample is the source of the 23 T cell receptor beta chains below, sequenced in a study of regulatory T cells in long-lasting Graves disease. The time point is: newly diagnosed GD, antithyroid drugs for less than 3 months. PBMC-derived RNA was used for the TCR library. According to the study, TCR beta libraries were built with iRepertoire HTBI primers and CDR3-region Arm-PCR. TCRdb reprocessed the multiplex PCR reads with MiXCR, giving one entry per CDR3 protein. The data show about 200,000 distinct CDR3 sequences, around a fifth seen once. These data also formed part of another study, on T cells in Graves' hyperthyroidism and ophthalmopathy.

Sample: peripheral blood mononuclear cells (PBMCs), taken at new diagnosis, from a patient treated with antithyroid drugs. The receptors come from a woman in her 30s with Graves disease.

The sample holds a few counts of this clonotype. V and J are TRBV11-2 and TRBJ2-3; 8 bases align to TRBD1. The CDR3 is 13 amino acids. The germline gives CDR1 SGHAT, CDR2 FQNNGV. The trim removed 5 bases at V and 10 bases at J, leaving 8 bases unmatched. CDR3 loop: CASSLDRGVAQYF. The CDR3 DNA follows: TGTGCCAGCAGCCTTGACAGGGGCGTAGCGCAGTATTTT.

In regard to this clonotype: With a much larger clone just one base away, this may be a read error. This rearrangement joins TRBV6-2 or TRBV6-3 to TRBJ1-4; 9 nucleotides align to TRBD1. This CDR3 spans 15 amino acids. V dropped 6 bases and J dropped 1; count of bases not matched to a gene: 3. Germline loops: CDR1 MNHEY, CDR2 SVGEGT. This chain's CDR3 is CASRRDRVTNEKLFF. CDR3 DNA sequence: TGTGCCAGCAGGAGGGACAGGGTAACTAATGAAAAACTGTTTTTT.

The V and J genes are TRBV12-3 or TRBV12-4 and TRBJ2-5; D unclear. The CDR3 loop spans 14 amino acids. V lost 3 bases, J lost 0 bases, and 8 bases lay in between. The CDR3 DNA sequence: TGTGCCAGCAGTTTGAGGTGGGACCAAGAGACCCAGTACTTC. It yields the protein CASSLRWDQETQYF.

With respect to this clonotype: Its ends do not fully match the called genes, so a read error is possible. V usage is TRBV9 and J usage is TRBJ1-1, with no clear D. This CDR3 comprises 12 residues. Per the germline V gene, CDR1 is SGDLS and CDR2 is YYNGEE. CDR3 sequence (DNA): TGTGCCAGCAGCGTAAGCGAGAATGAAGCTTCCTTT. As protein: CASSVSENEASF.

This clonotype was seen ten or more times. The chain links TRBV7-2 to TRBJ2-7; D unclear. V lost 4 bases and J 4 bases, leaving 17 bases between the germline ends. The germline gives CDR1 SGHTA, CDR2 FQGNSA. The CDR3 covers 15 residues. The CDR3 nucleotides are TGTGCCAGCAGCTGGACCCCTAGTAATCCATACGAGCAGTACTTC. Encoded protein: CASSWTPSNPYEQYF.

Only a few counts were recorded for this clonotype. Possible read error: a much larger clone is one base away. The chain employs TRBV9 and TRBJ1-2; 9 nucleotides align to TRBD1. Germline loops: CDR1 SGDLS, CDR2 YYNGEE. There are 16 residues in the CDR3. DNA of the CDR3: TGTGCCAGCAGTCGAGACTCGGGACAGGGAACGAGTGGCTACGCCTTC. Its protein product is CASSRDSGQGTSGYAF.

This clonotype was detected ten times or more. V and J are TRBV28 and TRBJ2-7, with a weak D call TRBD2 (6 bases). The germline gives CDR1 MDHEN, CDR2 SYDVKM. The CDR3 totals 12 residues. The V and J ends lost 6 bases and 3 bases respectively, with 9 bases between them. The CDR3 coding sequence is TGTGCCAGCAGCCGGGGGTACTACGAGCAGTACTTC. Amino acid sequence: CASSRGYYEQYF. Full variable domain (rest looked up from reference TRBV28 and TRBJ2-7): DVKVTQSSRYLVKRTGEKVFLECVQDMDHENMFWYRQDPGLGLRLIYFSYDVKMKEKGDIPEGYSVSREKKERFSLILESASTNQTSMYLCASSRGYYEQYFGPGTRLTVT.

The chain combines TRBV6-1 with TRBJ1-6; TRBD1 matches at 9 bases. The CDR3 is 12 residues long. The germline CDR1 and CDR2 sequences are MNHNS and SASEGT. The trim removed 10 bases at V and 11 bases at J, leaving 6 bases unmatched. The CDR3 sequence is CATETGGAPLHF. For the CDR3, the DNA is TGTGCCACGGAGACAGGGGGGGCACCCCTCCACTTT.

This clonotype has only a few counts. This chain joins TRBV3-1 and TRBJ2-7; tentatively, D is TRBD2 (5 bases). The CDR3 sequence is 13 residues long. The ends were cut back, 1 base at V and 3 bases at J, with 7 bases in the middle. Germline V lookup: CDR1 LGHDT, CDR2 YNNKEL (reference sequence). CDR3 nucleotides: TGTGCCAGCAGCCAAGTGAGCGGCTACGAGCAGTACTTC. Amino acids: CASSQVSGYEQYF.

This clonotype was recorded many times. The V and J genes are TRBV28 and TRBJ1-1; 8 positions agree with TRBD1. Germline assignment: CDR1 MDHEN and CDR2 SYDVKM. V was pared by 8 bases and J by 7 bases, with 3 bases of the junction left unmatched. The CDR3 extends over 11 amino acids. The DNA for the CDR3 is TGTGCCAGCCGCGGACAGGGTGAAGCTTTCTTT. The encoded protein is CASRGQGEAFF. Variable domain in full (rest from reference TRBV28 and TRBJ1-1): DVKVTQSSRYLVKRTGEKVFLECVQDMDHENMFWYRQDPGLGLRLIYFSYDVKMKEKGDIPEGYSVSREKKERFSLILESASTNQTSMYLCASRGQGEAFFGQGTRLTVV.

This clonotype was counted many times. The chain uses TRBV7-3 and TRBJ2-5; perhaps TRBD2 as D (5 bases). The CDR3 consists of 15 residues. Germline V lookup: CDR1 SGHTA, CDR2 FQGTGA. V was pared by 1 base and J by 2 bases, with 11 bases between. The CDR3 loop is CASSLKFLAQETQYF. In DNA, the CDR3 is TGTGCCAGCAGCTTAAAGTTCCTAGCACAAGAGACCCAGTACTTC.

The rearrangement links TRBV4-1 to TRBJ1-2, with D tentatively TRBD1 (5 bases). CDR1 is MGHRA and CDR2 is YSYEKL in the germline V gene. The germline V and J ends were trimmed by 0 bases and 4 bases, with 12 bases remaining between them. The CDR3 length is 15 residues. Written as DNA, the CDR3 is TGCGCCAGCAGCCAAGATGGCGGGGCTCTCTATGGCTACACCTTC. Protein sequence: CASSQDGGALYGYTF.

This clonotype has more than one count but fewer than ten. This may come from a read error, since a much larger clone is one base off. The chain has TRBV20-1 and TRBJ2-1; 11 bases are a match to TRBD2. This CDR3 has 17 residues. From germline, CDR1 is DFQATT and CDR2 SNEGSKA (reference sequence). The CDR3 DNA sequence: TGCAGTGCTCATATGACTAGCGGGGAGAGACGCTACAATGAGCAGGTCTTC. Its protein is CSAHMTSGERRYNEQVF.

This clonotype was found many times. The gene calls are TRBV2 and TRBJ2-2, with 8 bases aligning to TRBD1. The CDR3 length is 15 residues. The junction had 4 bases not matched to a gene; V was cut back by 6 bases and J by 1 base. The germline gives CDR1 SNHLY, CDR2 FYNNEI. In DNA form, the CDR3 reads TGTGCCAGCAGGCCCGGGACAGGGAACACCGGGGAGCTGTTTTTT. Translating gives CASRPGTGNTGELFF.

This clonotype was picked up many times. V is TRBV7-2 and J is TRBJ2-5, with D possibly being TRBD1 (5 bases). V lost 2 bases to trimming and J lost 4 bases, with 26 bases between them. The CDR3 is made up of 19 amino acids. In germline, CDR1 is SGHTA, CDR2 FQGNSA. The CDR3 region is CASSLPRWEVQASRETQYF. CDR3 nucleotide sequence: TGTGCCAGCAGCTTACCCCGGTGGGAAGTACAGGCAAGTCGAGAGACCCAGTACTTC.

This clonotype occurred many times. The CDR3 DNA reads as TGTGCCAGCAGCTTCAGGACAGGGCTGAACACTGAAGCTTTCTTT. Its protein product is CASSFRTGLNTEAFF. This sequence joins TRBV11-3 and TRBJ1-1; 8 bases are shared with TRBD1. The CDR3 is 15 residues long. Trimming removed 3 bases from V and 0 bases from J; junction bases left unmatched: 3. CDR1 and CDR2 (germline): SGHNT, YENEEA.

A few counts support this clonotype. The chain has TRBV20-1 and TRBJ2-7; perhaps TRBD1 as D (6 bases). V was trimmed by 4 bases and J by 5 bases, leaving 9 bases between them. The CDR3 is 11 residues long. The germline V gene encodes CDR1 DFQATT and CDR2 SNEGSKA (reference sequence). The DNA of the CDR3 is TGCAGTGCTAAAGGGGGACACGAGCAGTACTTC. Protein product: CSAKGGHEQYF.

This clonotype has at least ten counts. CDR3 coding DNA: TGTGCCAGCAGCCTACTAGACGGAGAGACCCAGTACTTC. This encodes CASSLLDGETQYF. V is TRBV11-3 and J is TRBJ2-5; the D gene is possibly TRBD2 (5 bases). From germline, CDR1 is SGHNT and CDR2 YENEEA. Trimming removed 5 bases from V and 4 bases from J, with 11 bases in between. The CDR3 has 13 amino acids.

This clonotype was picked up many times. This chain links TRBV4-1 with TRBJ2-7; perhaps TRBD2 as D (6 bases). The CDR3 consists of 16 residues. CDR1 MGHRA and CDR2 YSYEKL come from the germline V gene. With 2 bases removed from V and 1 base from J, the gap between germline ends came to 15 bases. The CDR3 region is CASSQFESRGSYEQYF. The CDR3 DNA reads as TGCGCCAGCAGCCAATTCGAGTCGCGGGGTTCCTACGAGCAGTACTTC.

Many counts were recorded for this clonotype. This sequence joins TRBV27 and TRBJ1-1; 9 bases fit TRBD1. The ends lost 5 bases at V and 1 base at J; junction bases unmatched: 8. Germline V gene data show CDR1 as MNHEY and CDR2 as SMNVEV (reference sequence). The CDR3 consists of 16 residues. CDR3 residues: CASSPSPGQGNTEAFF. CDR3 in DNA: TGTGCCAGCAGTCCATCCCCGGGACAGGGGAACACTGAAGCTTTCTTT.

This clonotype was picked up many times. The gene calls are TRBV5-1 and TRBJ2-1, with D perhaps TRBD1 or TRBD2 (5 bases each). In germline, CDR1 is SGHRS, CDR2 YFSETQ. The CDR3 extends over 15 amino acids. Trimming shortened V by 5 bases and J by 9 bases, and 21 bases separated the two germline ends. In DNA, the CDR3 is TGCGCCAGCAGATCGGGACCTTTCAATGCCGGTGAGCAGTTCTTC. As protein: CASRSGPFNAGEQFF.

This clonotype was observed a handful of times. A read error is possible here, since a much larger clone lies one base away. The V gene is TRBV20-1, the J gene TRBJ1-5; 10 bases align to TRBD1. CDR1 is DFQATT, CDR2 SNEGSKA, per germline (reference sequence). The V and J ends lost 5 bases and 6 bases, in that order; junction bases with no gene match: 7. CDR3 length: 14 residues. CDR3 DNA sequence: TGCAGTGCTGGGACAGGGGAAGGGAGTCAGCCCCAGCATTTT. Its translation is CSAGTGEGSQPQHF.

This clonotype showed up many times. The chain couples TRBV28 to TRBJ1-2; D call uncertain. Per the germline V gene, CDR1 is MDHEN and CDR2 is SYDVKM. V lost 8 bases, J lost 4 bases, and 11 bases lay in between. The length of the CDR3 is 12 residues. The CDR3 nucleotides read TGTGCCAGCGGAGGGCGGATCTATGGCTACACCTTC. Amino acids: CASGGRIYGYTF.